A single sample is the source of the 18 T cell receptor beta chains below, sequenced in a study of technical replicates of blood from several donors. The protocol was immunoSEQ multiplex PCR, while the TCRdb copy is restricted to in-frame clones and leaves out a portion. Among roughly 72,000 clones listed, 95% to 98% were seen once. The sequenced sample was T cells isolated from PBMCs. The receptors stem from a human donor in good health.

V usage is TRBV28 and J usage is TRBJ2-5, with 7 bases matching TRBD1. CDR1 and CDR2 from the germline V gene are MDHEN and SYDVKM. V was clipped by 4 bases and J by 5 bases; unmatched bases: 13. The CDR3 is 16 residues long. The CDR3 protein is CASSSPGQRVSETQYF. The CDR3 DNA reads as TGTGCCAGCAGTTCCCCGGGACAGAGGGTGTCGGAGACCCAGTACTTC.

The V and J genes are TRBV27 and TRBJ2-7; 8 bases are shared with TRBD2. Germline assignment: CDR1 MNHEY and CDR2 SMNVEV (reference sequence). The CDR3 is 17 amino acids. J lost 0 bases, V lost 2 bases, and 9 bases had no gene match. CDR3 coding DNA: TGTGCCAGCAGTTTACGGGGGGGGCGGGCGAGCTCCTACGAGCAGTACTTC. It codes for CASSLRGGRASSYEQYF.

The chain recombines TRBV5-6 with TRBJ2-7, with D tentatively TRBD1 (5 bases). The V gene's germline CDR1 is SGHDT and CDR2 YYEEEE. The CDR3 runs to 14 residues. Deletions cut 1 base from V and 4 bases from J, with 12 bases between. CDR3 loop: CASSLNWGLYEQYF. The CDR3 nucleotides read TGTGCCAGCAGCTTGAATTGGGGCCTTTACGAGCAGTACTTC.

The count of this clone is one. The rearrangement uses TRBV7-2 and TRBJ2-7; the match to TRBD1 covers 8 bases. The germline V gene encodes CDR1 SGHTA and CDR2 FQGNSA. Trimming removed 1 base from V and 3 bases from J; junction bases left unmatched: 11. This CDR3 has 17 amino acids. This CDR3 is CASSLEHLGTGLYEQYF. In DNA form, the CDR3 reads TGTGCCAGCAGCTTAGAACACCTCGGGACAGGCCTCTACGAGCAGTACTTC.

The V gene is TRBV7-7, the J gene TRBJ2-2, with a possible D match to TRBD1 (5 bases). The germline gives CDR1 SSHAT, CDR2 FNYEAQ (reference sequence). V was clipped by 5 bases and J by 1 base, with 11 bases between them. The CDR3 length is 15 residues. CDR3 protein: CASSVIQGNTGELFF. As DNA, the CDR3 is TGTGCCAGCAGCGTAATCCAGGGGAACACCGGGGAGCTGTTTTTT.

The J gene is TRBJ2-7, the V gene TRBV29-1, with a tentative D call TRBD1 (5 bases). Germline V CDR1 and CDR2: SQVTM, ANQGSEA. Deletions cut 5 bases from V and 3 bases from J, with 14 bases between. This CDR3 is built from 13 residues. The CDR3 region is CSVTGILSYEQYF. CDR3 in DNA: TGCAGCGTTACAGGTATTTTGAGCTACGAGCAGTACTTC.

This chain links TRBV7-2 with TRBJ2-7; 10 bases agree with TRBD2. Per germline, CDR1 SGHTA and CDR2 FQGNSA. The ends lost 5 bases at V and 4 bases at J; junction bases unmatched: 2. This CDR3 is 13 amino acids long. CDR3 loop: CASSPAGGYEQYF. The CDR3 DNA reads TGTGCCAGCAGCCCAGCGGGAGGGTACGAGCAGTACTTC. Full variable domain (missing parts from reference TRBV7-2 and TRBJ2-7): GAGVSQSPSNKVTEKGKDVELRCDPISGHTALYWYRQSLGQGLEFLIYFQGNSAPDKSGLPSDRFSAERTGGSVSTLTIQRTQQEDSAVYLCASSPAGGYEQYFGPGTRLTVT.

The rearrangement links TRBV7-2 to TRBJ2-3, with 10 bases lining up with TRBD2. With V trimmed by 8 bases and J by 0 bases, 11 bases remained unmatched. This CDR3 is 17 amino acids long. In germline, CDR1 is SGHTA, CDR2 FQGNSA. The CDR3, as DNA: TGTGCCAGCCGGGCTAGCGGGAGTCTCACTAGCACAGATACGCAGTATTTT. The encoded protein is CASRASGSLTSTDTQYF. Supplemented by reference TRBV7-2 and TRBJ2-3, the full variable domain reads GAGVSQSPSNKVTEKGKDVELRCDPISGHTALYWYRQSLGQGLEFLIYFQGNSAPDKSGLPSDRFSAERTGGSVSTLTIQRTQQEDSAVYLCASRASGSLTSTDTQYFGPGTRLTVL.

The rearrangement uses TRBV13 and TRBJ2-7; 8 nucleotides line up with TRBD2. The CDR3 length is 14 residues. Germline trimming cut 7 bases from V and 0 bases from J; bases unmatched to any gene: 5. Germline V gives CDR1 PRHDT, CDR2 FYEKMQ (reference sequence). DNA of the CDR3: TGTGCCAGCATCACTAGCGGACGCTCCTACGAGCAGTACTTC. Protein product: CASITSGRSYEQYF.

This chain links TRBV28 with TRBJ1-4; D not certain. The CDR3 totals 12 residues. V was cut by 5 bases and J by 1 base, with 2 bases left in between. CDR1 MDHEN and CDR2 SYDVKM come from the germline V gene. The CDR3 loop reads CASSLTNEKLFF. The CDR3 DNA sequence: TGTGCCAGCAGTCTAACTAATGAAAAACTGTTTTTT.

This sequence joins TRBV7-9 and TRBJ2-7; weak D call: TRBD1 (6 bases). V was trimmed by 1 base and J by 5 bases, leaving 12 bases between them. The CDR3 has 14 amino acids. Germline V gives CDR1 SEHNR, CDR2 FQNEAQ (reference sequence). For the CDR3, the DNA is TGTGCCAGCAGCTTAGGGCAGGGGTTCCACGAGCAGTACTTC. This sequence encodes CASSLGQGFHEQYF. Looking up the rest from reference TRBV7-9 and TRBJ2-7 gives the full variable domain: DTGVSQNPRHKITKRGQNVTFRCDPISEHNRLYWYRQTLGQGPEFLTYFQNEAQLEKSRLLSDRFSAERPKGSFSTLEIQRTEQGDSAMYLCASSLGQGFHEQYFGPGTRLTVT.

This rearrangement joins TRBV25-1 to TRBJ2-1; 8 bases agree with TRBD2. Looked up from germline, CDR1 is MGHDK and CDR2 is SYGVNS. The J segment lost 6 bases and the V segment lost 3 bases, leaving 7 bases of the junction unmatched. CDR3 length: 15 amino acids. The CDR3 reads CASSESGRGANEQFF. DNA for the CDR3: TGTGCCAGCAGTGAGAGCGGGAGAGGAGCCAATGAGCAGTTCTTC.

V gene TRBV9 combines with J gene TRBJ2-5; 9 nucleotides line up with TRBD1. The CDR3 has 15 residues. The J segment lost 1 base and the V segment lost 1 base, leaving 2 bases of the junction unmatched. Germline assignment: CDR1 SGDLS and CDR2 YYNGEE. The CDR3 sequence is CASSVNRGPQETQYF. The DNA for the CDR3 is TGTGCCAGCAGCGTAAACAGGGGGCCCCAAGAGACCCAGTACTTC.

V is TRBV2 and J is TRBJ2-7; D may be TRBD1 (6 bases). This CDR3 comprises 14 residues. Germline V gene data show CDR1 as SNHLY and CDR2 as FYNNEI. Trimming cost V 2 bases and J 5 bases, with 13 bases left between them. This CDR3 is CASSERQQGNEQYF. CDR3 coding DNA: TGTGCCAGCAGTGAAAGACAACAGGGAAACGAGCAGTACTTC.

The chain carries TRBV5-6 and TRBJ2-1, with TRBD1 matching 7 bases. Germline V CDR1 and CDR2: SGHDT, YYEEEE. This CDR3 spans 13 amino acids. With V trimmed by 0 bases and J by 6 bases, 0 bases remained unmatched. CDR3 sequence reads: CASSLEGANEQFF. The CDR3 region has the DNA TGTGCCAGCAGCTTGGAGGGGGCCAATGAGCAGTTCTTC. The full variable domain, its missing parts supplied by reference TRBV5-6 and TRBJ2-1, is DAGVTQSPTHLIKTRGQQVTLRCSPKSGHDTVSWYQQALGQGPQFIFQYYEEEERQRGNFPDRFSGHQFPNYSSELNVNALLLGDSALYLCASSLEGANEQFFGPGTRLTVL.

This clone was detected only once. This sequence joins TRBV6-5 and TRBJ1-5; 7 bases line up with TRBD1. CDR3 length: 15 residues. Germline V gene data show CDR1 as MNHEY and CDR2 as SVGAGI. V lost 6 bases to trimming and J lost 1 base; unmatched junction nucleotides: 6. CDR3: CASSLTGKSNQPQHF. The DNA for the CDR3 is TGTGCCAGCAGCCTGACAGGGAAGAGCAATCAGCCCCAGCATTTT.

CDR3 amino acids: CASISSYTEAFF. In DNA, the CDR3 is TGTGCCAGCATTTCCAGTTACACTGAAGCTTTCTTT. The rearrangement links TRBV28 to TRBJ1-1; D ambiguous. Germline CDR1 MDHEN, CDR2 SYDVKM. This CDR3 spans 12 amino acids. The germline V and J ends were trimmed by 7 bases and 3 bases, with 9 bases remaining between them. Filled out from reference TRBV28 and TRBJ1-1, the complete variable domain reads DVKVTQSSRYLVKRTGEKVFLECVQDMDHENMFWYRQDPGLGLRLIYFSYDVKMKEKGDIPEGYSVSREKKERFSLILESASTNQTSMYLCASISSYTEAFFGQGTRLTVV.

The gene calls are TRBV4-1 and TRBJ2-1; a possible D gene is TRBD2 (5 bases). The CDR3 totals 14 residues. Germline values: CDR1 MGHRA, CDR2 YSYEKL. Trimming cost V 1 base and J 6 bases, with 10 bases left between them. The CDR3 DNA follows: TGCGCCAGCAGCCAAGTATCTGCGGGCAATGAGCAGTTCTTC. Protein sequence: CASSQVSAGNEQFF.